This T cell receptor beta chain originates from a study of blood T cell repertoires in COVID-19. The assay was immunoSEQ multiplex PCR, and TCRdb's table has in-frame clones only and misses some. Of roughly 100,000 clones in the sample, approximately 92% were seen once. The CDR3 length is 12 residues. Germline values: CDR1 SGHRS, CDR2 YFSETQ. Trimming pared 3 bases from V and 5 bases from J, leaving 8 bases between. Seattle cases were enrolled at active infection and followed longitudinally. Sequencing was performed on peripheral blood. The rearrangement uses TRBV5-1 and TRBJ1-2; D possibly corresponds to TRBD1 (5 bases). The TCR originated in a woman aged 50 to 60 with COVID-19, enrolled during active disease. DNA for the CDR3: TGCGCCAGCAGCTCCCCAGGGTATGGCTACACCTTC. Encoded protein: CASSSPGYGYTF.